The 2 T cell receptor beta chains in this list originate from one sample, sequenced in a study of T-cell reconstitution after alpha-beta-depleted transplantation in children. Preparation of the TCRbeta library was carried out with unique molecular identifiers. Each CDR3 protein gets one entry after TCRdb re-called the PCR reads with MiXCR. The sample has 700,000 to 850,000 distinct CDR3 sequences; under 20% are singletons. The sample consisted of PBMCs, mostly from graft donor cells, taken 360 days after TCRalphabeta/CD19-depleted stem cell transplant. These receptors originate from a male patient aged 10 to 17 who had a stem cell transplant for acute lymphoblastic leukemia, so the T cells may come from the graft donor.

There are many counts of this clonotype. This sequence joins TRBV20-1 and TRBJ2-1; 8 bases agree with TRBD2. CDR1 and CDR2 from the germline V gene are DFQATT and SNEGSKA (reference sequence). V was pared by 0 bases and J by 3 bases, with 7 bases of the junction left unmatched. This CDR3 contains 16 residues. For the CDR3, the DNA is TGCAGTGCTAGAGACACACGGGAGGGCCGCTACAATGAGCAGTTCTTC. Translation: CSARDTREGRYNEQFF.

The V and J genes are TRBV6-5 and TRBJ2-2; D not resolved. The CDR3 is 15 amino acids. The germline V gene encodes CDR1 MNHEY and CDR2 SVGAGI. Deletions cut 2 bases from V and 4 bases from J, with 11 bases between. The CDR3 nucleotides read TGTGCCAGCAGTTACAGGCCGTGGGCCACCGGGGAGCTGTTTTTT. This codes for CASSYRPWATGELFF.